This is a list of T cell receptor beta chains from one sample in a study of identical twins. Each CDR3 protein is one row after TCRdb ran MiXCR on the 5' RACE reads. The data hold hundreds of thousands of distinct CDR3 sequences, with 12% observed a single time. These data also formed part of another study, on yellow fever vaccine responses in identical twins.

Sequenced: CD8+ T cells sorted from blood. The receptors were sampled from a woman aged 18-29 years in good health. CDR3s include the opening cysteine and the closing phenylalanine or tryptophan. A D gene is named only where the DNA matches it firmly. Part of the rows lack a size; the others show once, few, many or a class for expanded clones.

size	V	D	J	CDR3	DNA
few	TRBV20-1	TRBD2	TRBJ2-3	CSARDRGGRAHQPTDTQYF	TGCAGTGCTAGAGATAGGGGCGGGAGGGCCCATCAACCCACAGATACGCAGTATTTT
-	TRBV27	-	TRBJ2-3	CASSIGGQDTQYF	TGTGCCAGCAGCATTGGGGGGCAAGATACGCAGTATTTT
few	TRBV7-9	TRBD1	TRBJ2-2	CASRQGQAITGELFF	TGTGCCAGCAGGCAGGGACAGGCAATCACCGGGGAGCTGTTTTTT
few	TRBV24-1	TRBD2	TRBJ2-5	CATSEETSGSRETQYF	TGTGCCACCAGTGAGGAGACTAGCGGGAGTCGAGAGACCCAGTACTTC
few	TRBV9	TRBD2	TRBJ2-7	CASSPRLAGVNEQYF	TGTGCCAGCAGCCCCAGACTAGCGGGAGTTAACGAGCAGTACTTC
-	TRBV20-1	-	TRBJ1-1	CSAPTSWGMNTEAFF	TGCAGTGCTCCTACTAGCTGGGGAATGAACACTGAAGCTTTCTTT
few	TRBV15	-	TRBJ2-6	CATSPLSSGANVLTF	TGTGCCACCAGCCCCTTGAGCTCTGGGGCCAACGTCCTGACTTTC
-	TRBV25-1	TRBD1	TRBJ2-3	CASTEGGTGVDTQYF	TGTGCCAGCACCGAAGGCGGGACAGGGGTCGATACGCAGTATTTT
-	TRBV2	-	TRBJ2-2	CASSEAAAPNTGELFF	TGTGCCAGCAGTGAGGCGGCGGCTCCCAACACCGGGGAGCTGTTTTTT
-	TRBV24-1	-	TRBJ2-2	CATSKQGNTGELFF	TGTGCCACCAGTAAACAGGGTAACACCGGGGAGCTGTTTTTT